The entry that follows covers one T cell receptor beta chain sequence. Its antigen target is currently unknown. Base qualities are not at hand, and no much larger clone is one base apart. Cut back by 4 bases and 5 bases, the V and J ends lie 13 bases apart. Sequences SGHRS (CDR1) and YFSETQ (CDR2) are obtained from the germline V gene. The cysteine opens and the phenylalanine closes a CDR3 of 13 amino acids. Of the read, only the CDR3 DNA is kept; its 39 bases are in frame from base 1. The data originate from a study of breast tumors, draining lymph nodes, adjacent tissues (dated by TCRdb to the mid-2010s). At the level of the whole study: The study compared TCR beta repertoires across tumor, adjacent nontumor tissue and axillary lymph nodes from breast cancer patients. The study aimed to assess the relationships and possible T-cell exchange between tumor, surrounding tissue and draining lymph node repertoires in human breast cancer.

Sequenced on an Illumina HiSeq 2000. TCR beta chain libraries were generated through multiplex PCR amplification. High-throughput sequencing was used to analyze the amplified TCR beta chain products. Using fastp at Q25 and MiXCR, TCRdb reprocessed the public reads and kept productive beta chains. One record per CDR3 amino acid sequence lists the most common genes and DNA. In this sample the table shows 84,000 or so distinct CDR3 sequences, roughly 30% of which occur a single time. The ten most abundant clones make up about 8% of the sample. What the research found in general, with its limitations: The data were considered consistent with the idea that most tumor T cells come from the lymph node and then expand in tumor tissue. Tumor and nontumor tissue repertoires were significantly more similar in luminal-like than in basal-like breast cancer. T-cell repertoire diversity in tumors was found to be lower than in lymph nodes but higher than in nontumor tissue, and preferential V and J gene usage was observed. The conclusion that tumor T cells originate in lymph nodes was framed as consistent with a hypothesis rather than directly demonstrated.

The axillary draining lymph nodes of breast cancer patients were the source of the lymph node samples. The source is a female donor with breast cancer. Some clones in this sample may be carry-over from other donors' samples. Rearrangement joined TRBV5-1 to TRBJ2-7; tentative D gene TRBD1, with 5 bases matching. Source material: axillary lymph node tissue. The DNA sequence is as follows: TGCGCCAGCAGCCTGCAGACAGAGAACGAGCAGTACTTC. This codes for CASSLQTENEQYF.